Presented here are 31 T cell receptor beta chains from one specimen sequenced in a study of radiation and T cells in renal cell carcinoma. The time point is: blood 4 weeks post-SBRT, at nephrectomy. As to treatment: 15 Gy SBRT to primary tumor, nephrectomy 4 weeks later. Measured with immunoSEQ multiplex PCR; TCRdb has only the in-frame clones, and not every one. This table holds approximately 86,000 clones, around four fifths found once. The sequencing here drew on blood, taken from a patient whose treatment included radiotherapy and nephrectomy. The receptor set was obtained from a man between 45 and 60 years old with renal cell carcinoma.

V gene TRBV9 combines with J gene TRBJ2-2; the D gene could be TRBD1 or TRBD2 (5 bases each). V dropped 0 bases and J dropped 0 bases, with 15 bases sitting between them. CDR3 length: 18 residues. The germline gives CDR1 SGDLS, CDR2 YYNGEE. Written as DNA, the CDR3 is TGTGCCAGCAGCGTAGTGGAGGTCGGGGCCGCGAACACCGGGGAGCTGTTTTTT. Its translation: CASSVVEVGAANTGELFF.

This sequence joins TRBV30 and TRBJ2-1; D gene uncertain. Germline V gene lookup returns CDR1 GTSNPN and CDR2 SVGIG (reference sequence). The CDR3 is made up of 10 amino acids. V shed 3 bases and J shed 5 bases, with 2 bases lying between them. The CDR3: CAWRNNEQFF. DNA for the CDR3: TGTGCCTGGAGGAACAATGAGCAGTTCTTC.

This clone was observed a single time. The J gene is TRBJ2-2, the V gene TRBV29-1; no firm D call. The length of the CDR3 is 11 residues. Germline CDR1 SQVTM, CDR2 ANQGSEA. With 4 bases removed from V and 0 bases from J, the gap between germline ends came to 0 bases. This CDR3 reads CSVANTGELFF. For the CDR3, the DNA is TGCAGCGTTGCGAACACCGGGGAGCTGTTTTTT.

V usage is TRBV6-5 and J usage is TRBJ2-1, with TRBD2 identical over 8 bases. The germline gives CDR1 MNHEY, CDR2 SVGAGI. The ends lost 8 bases at V and 9 bases at J; junction bases unmatched: 3. This CDR3 has 11 amino acids. The CDR3: CASRGGGEQFF. In DNA form, the CDR3 reads TGTGCCAGCCGGGGGGGCGGTGAGCAGTTCTTC.

The rearrangement links TRBV4-1 to TRBJ2-4; 7 positions match TRBD1. The J segment lost 14 bases and the V segment lost 0 bases, leaving 7 bases of the junction unmatched. CDR3 size: 13 residues. Germline assignment: CDR1 MGHRA and CDR2 YSYEKL. The chain's CDR3 is CASSQDVKGAKYF. The CDR3 DNA is TGCGCCAGCAGCCAAGACGTCAAGGGGGCTAAGTACTTC.

The gene calls are TRBV5-1 and TRBJ2-3; either TRBD1 or TRBD2 may supply D (5 bases each). Trimming shortened V by 0 bases and J by 4 bases, and 9 bases separated the two germline ends. The CDR3 is made up of 14 amino acids. The germline V gene encodes CDR1 SGHRS and CDR2 YFSETQ. The CDR3 sequence is CASSLDQGADTQYF. For the CDR3, the DNA is TGCGCCAGCAGCTTGGATCAGGGAGCAGATACGCAGTATTTT.

The chain is built from TRBV6-5 and TRBJ1-1, with a tentative D call TRBD1 (5 bases). V was trimmed by 2 bases and J by 5 bases, leaving 12 bases between them. Germline-derived CDR1 and CDR2 are MNHEY and SVGAGI. The CDR3 length is 14 residues. The CDR3 region is CASSYERGETEAFF. CDR3 in DNA: TGTGCCAGCAGTTACGAGCGAGGGGAGACTGAAGCTTTCTTT.

The V call is TRBV28, the J call TRBJ2-7; D is uncertain. With 8 bases removed from V and 0 bases from J, the gap between germline ends came to 11 bases. The germline CDR1 and CDR2 sequences are MDHEN and SYDVKM. This CDR3 has 13 amino acids. For the CDR3, the DNA is TGTGCCAGCGGCTGGCGGAGCTCCTACGAGCAGTACTTC. It encodes CASGWRSSYEQYF. Using reference TRBV28 and TRBJ2-7 for the parts outside the CDR3, the full variable domain is DVKVTQSSRYLVKRTGEKVFLECVQDMDHENMFWYRQDPGLGLRLIYFSYDVKMKEKGDIPEGYSVSREKKERFSLILESASTNQTSMYLCASGWRSSYEQYFGPGTRLTVT.

This clone was seen only a few times. The J gene is TRBJ1-5, the V gene TRBV5-5; no clear D gene. Trimming took 4 bases from V and 4 from J, leaving 15 bases between them. Germline V gene sequence: CDR1 SGHKS, CDR2 YYEKEE (reference sequence). The CDR3 is made up of 15 amino acids. CDR3 in DNA: TGTGCCAGCAGCCTTGGTGTTGGAGATAATCAGCCCCAGCATTTT. Encoded protein: CASSLGVGDNQPQHF.

The chain has TRBV19 and TRBJ1-5; 7 bases are shared with TRBD1. The CDR3 runs 15 residues. From germline, CDR1 is LNHDA and CDR2 SQIVND (reference sequence). V shed 6 bases, J shed 2 bases, and the junction held 7 bases outside the gene matches. CDR3 region: CASSLGQAGNQPQHF. The CDR3 DNA follows: TGTGCCAGTAGCCTCGGACAGGCGGGCAATCAGCCCCAGCATTTT.

The chain carries TRBV10-3 and TRBJ1-4; 7 bases agree with TRBD1. The length of the CDR3 is 15 residues. The ends lost 10 bases at V and 0 bases at J; junction bases unmatched: 8. Germline CDR1 ENHRY, CDR2 SYGVKD. The CDR3 coding sequence is TGTGCCACCCGACAGGGCCCCACAACTAATGAAAAACTGTTTTTT. Protein sequence: CATRQGPTTNEKLFF.

The V call is TRBV21-1, the J call TRBJ1-1; the table assigns TRBD1, which was not confirmed against the DNA. TRBV21-1 is annotated as a pseudogene. The CDR3 loop spans 13 amino acids. The CDR3 DNA follows: TGTAAATGCCGGGACAGCCTTAACACTGAAGCTTTCTTT. This encodes CKCRDSLNTEAFF.

CDR3: CSAESGQEGPQETQYF. The CDR3 DNA reads as TGCAGCGCCGAATCAGGACAGGAAGGGCCCCAAGAGACCCAGTACTTC. The rearrangement links TRBV29-1 to TRBJ2-5; 7 positions agree with TRBD1. The CDR3 contains 16 residues. Germline values: CDR1 SQVTM, CDR2 ANQGSEA. J gave up 1 base and V 7 bases, and 15 bases lay outside the gene matches.

V is TRBV5-4 and J is TRBJ1-2; D may be TRBD1 (5 bases). Per the germline V gene, CDR1 is SGHNT and CDR2 is YYREEE (reference sequence). CDR3 length: 16 residues. V was pared by 0 bases and J by 7 bases, with 19 bases between. Written as DNA, the CDR3 is TGTGCCAGCAGCTTGGCCCTGGCAGGGTCTAAGGGTGGCTACACCTTC. This sequence encodes CASSLALAGSKGGYTF.

The chain recombines TRBV7-2 with TRBJ1-5, with D maybe TRBD1 (6 bases). V lost 5 bases to trimming and J lost 6 bases, with 23 bases between them. This CDR3 is 17 amino acids long. Germline assignment: CDR1 SGHTA and CDR2 FQGNSA. The DNA for the CDR3 is TGTGCCAGCAGCCCGAAGCTGGATATCAGGGGAACTCAGCCCCAGCATTTT. Protein sequence: CASSPKLDIRGTQPQHF. The full variable domain, with the rest looked up from reference TRBV7-2 and TRBJ1-5, is GAGVSQSPSNKVTEKGKDVELRCDPISGHTALYWYRQSLGQGLEFLIYFQGNSAPDKSGLPSDRFSAERTGGSVSTLTIQRTQQEDSAVYLCASSPKLDIRGTQPQHFGDGTRLSIL.

The genes are TRBV9 and TRBJ2-7; D gene unclear. This CDR3 is 14 amino acids long. With 4 bases removed from V and 3 bases from J, the gap between germline ends came to 14 bases. Germline assignment: CDR1 SGDLS and CDR2 YYNGEE. The CDR3: CASSPSGQNYEQYF. DNA of the CDR3: TGTGCCAGCAGCCCCTCCGGGCAGAACTACGAGCAGTACTTC.

The chain recombines TRBV7-2 with TRBJ1-2; D might be TRBD1 (6 bases). Between the trimmed V and J ends, which lost 5 bases and 3 bases, there was a span of 16 bases. This CDR3 is built from 15 residues. Germline CDR1 reads SGHTA; CDR2 reads FQGNSA. The CDR3 is CASSDYRAIDYGYTF. DNA for the CDR3: TGTGCCAGCAGCGATTACAGGGCGATTGACTATGGCTACACCTTC.

The genes are TRBV25-1 and TRBJ1-1; a weak D match, TRBD1 (6 bases). The CDR3 has 16 amino acids. Deletions cut 0 bases from V and 11 bases from J, with 22 bases between. In germline, CDR1 is MGHDK, CDR2 SYGVNS. The CDR3 DNA is TGTGCCAGCAGTGAATACGGCAGTCTAAACAGGGTGCTCGCTTTCTTT. It translates to CASSEYGSLNRVLAFF.

The chain uses TRBV7-2 and TRBJ2-3, with D possibly called TRBD1 or TRBD2 (5 bases each). The CDR3 has 15 amino acids. Trimming removed 5 bases at V and 0 bases at J, with 12 bases between. The germline CDR1 and CDR2 sequences are SGHTA and FQGNSA. In DNA form, the CDR3 reads TGTGCCAGCAGCCCTACCGGGGCTAGCACAGATACGCAGTATTTT. This codes for CASSPTGASTDTQYF.

The CDR3 here is CASSNSGANVLTF. In DNA, the CDR3 is TGTGCCAGCAGCAACTCTGGGGCCAACGTCCTGACTTTC. The chain uses TRBV25-1 and TRBJ2-6; D is undetermined. The CDR3 runs 13 residues. The germline V and J ends were trimmed by 6 bases and 0 bases, with 3 bases remaining between them. Germline V CDR1 and CDR2: MGHDK, SYGVNS.

V is TRBV19 and J is TRBJ2-2, with 7 nucleotides matching TRBD1. J was trimmed by 1 base and V by 9 bases; bases with no gene match: 11. The CDR3 is made up of 16 amino acids. Per the germline V gene, CDR1 is LNHDA and CDR2 is SQIVND (reference sequence). CDR3 amino acids: CASGNLQGKNTGELFF. The CDR3 nucleotides are TGTGCCAGCGGGAACTTACAGGGGAAGAACACCGGGGAGCTGTTTTTT.

This clone occurred a few times. The chain recombines TRBV9 with TRBJ2-1; a possible D gene is TRBD2 (6 bases). The CDR3 loop spans 16 amino acids. Germline V gene sequence: CDR1 SGDLS, CDR2 YYNGEE. Trimming took off 4 bases at V and 2 bases at J, with 16 bases between the two ends. DNA of the CDR3: TGTGCCAGCAGCCCCTCCCTAGCGATCACCTACAATGAGCAGTTCTTC. The encoded protein is CASSPSLAITYNEQFF.

The chain uses TRBV11-2 and TRBJ2-7; D may be TRBD1 (7 bases). In germline, CDR1 is SGHAT, CDR2 FQNNGV. The CDR3 has 15 amino acids. V lost 0 bases and J 5 bases, leaving 14 bases between the germline ends. CDR3 nucleotides: TGTGCCAGCAGCTTAGATGTATCAGGGGGGAACGAGCAGTACTTC. Encoded protein: CASSLDVSGGNEQYF.

The gene calls are TRBV6-5 and TRBJ1-5, with D possibly being TRBD1 (6 bases). Germline V CDR1 and CDR2: MNHEY, SVGAGI. V was shortened by 1 base and J by 3 bases, with 10 bases between the two germline ends. This CDR3 contains 15 residues. The CDR3 DNA follows: TGTGCCAGCAGTTACTTCCCAGGGGACAATCAGCCCCAGCATTTT. Protein product: CASSYFPGDNQPQHF.

The chain has TRBV4-1 and TRBJ1-2, with a weak D call TRBD1 (5 bases). The CDR3 loop spans 15 amino acids. Germline V gene sequence: CDR1 MGHRA, CDR2 YSYEKL. Trimming left V 4 bases short and J 1 base short, with 13 bases between. The CDR3 coding sequence is TGCGCCAGCAGCCCCCGGGACGGTGGTAACTATGGCTACACCTTC. Translating it yields CASSPRDGGNYGYTF.

The DNA of the CDR3 is TGTGCCAGCAGCTTAGGATATGATGAGCAGTTCTTC. Translating gives CASSLGYDEQFF. The rearrangement links TRBV11-2 to TRBJ2-1; D is uncertain. Trimming took 1 base from V and 8 from J, leaving 6 bases between them. This CDR3 is built from 12 residues. Germline V gene data show CDR1 as SGHAT and CDR2 as FQNNGV.

The V gene is TRBV6-6, the J gene TRBJ1-2; D perhaps matches TRBD1 (5 bases). Trimming stripped 7 bases from V and 4 bases from J, with 13 bases between. The CDR3 is made up of 13 amino acids. The germline V gene encodes CDR1 MNHNY and CDR2 SVGAGI (reference sequence). The CDR3 here is CASTGGGGYGYTF. CDR3 bases: TGTGCCAGCACTGGGGGAGGAGGCTATGGCTACACCTTC.

A single count supports this clone. The chain has TRBV9 and TRBJ1-1; no definite D call. The CDR3 length is 13 residues. Trimming removed 0 bases at V and 2 bases at J, with 5 bases between. The V gene's germline CDR1 is SGDLS and CDR2 YYNGEE. The CDR3 sequence is CASSVVYNTEAFF. DNA for the CDR3: TGTGCCAGCAGCGTAGTTTACAACACTGAAGCTTTCTTT.

This clone was seen only a few times. This rearrangement joins TRBV28 to TRBJ2-5; the D gene is possibly TRBD2 (6 bases). The CDR3 totals 14 residues. Germline V gene lookup returns CDR1 MDHEN and CDR2 SYDVKM. Trimming cost V 5 bases and J 2 bases, with 12 bases left between them. The DNA of the CDR3 is TGTGCCAGCAGTCCCGCGGGGCCACAAGAGACCCAGTACTTC. This sequence encodes CASSPAGPQETQYF.

The chain is built from TRBV7-2 and TRBJ2-1; 9 bases match TRBD1. With V trimmed by 2 bases and J by 11 bases, 7 bases remained unmatched. The length of the CDR3 is 14 residues. From germline, CDR1 is SGHTA and CDR2 FQGNSA. The CDR3 reads CASSLLWDRVQQFF. In DNA form, the CDR3 reads TGTGCCAGCAGCTTACTTTGGGACAGGGTCCAGCAGTTCTTC.

Note on this clone: This may be a read error, as it is one base from a much larger clone. The rearrangement links TRBV7-2 to TRBJ2-7; D gene uncertain. This CDR3 contains 13 residues. Germline V CDR1 and CDR2: SGHTA, FQGNSA. The V end lost 1 base, the J end lost 0 bases, and 4 bases lay between the germline ends. The CDR3 DNA sequence: TGTGCCAGCAGCTTAGACTACTCCTACGAGCAGTACTTC. Encoded protein: CASSLDYSYEQYF.